This T cell receptor (beta chain) stems from a study of blood T cells in healthy people across ages. For the second PCR, which ran for about 6 to 11 cycles, a sample-barcoded 5' primer and a J-beta primer mix were used. The template-switch adaptor, which had 12 random nucleotides, put a tag on each cDNA molecule. TCRdb reprocessed the 5' RACE reads with MiXCR, giving one entry per CDR3 protein. The sample has over 600,000 distinct CDR3 sequences, under 25% seen once. This CDR3 contains 15 residues. Germline CDR1 LGHDT, CDR2 YNNKEL (reference sequence). To note about this clonotype: Its target is unknown.

General observations from the study: Unsorted PBMCs blocked a conclusive comparison of naive and antigen-experienced cells. The study lacked donor CMV status, which possibly confounded expanded clonotype changes. In these data, TCR beta diversity tracked strongly with naive T cell percentage.

The rearrangement links TRBV3-1 to TRBJ2-7; 10 bases map to TRBD2. The DNA matches TRBJ2-5 better at its end, which makes the J call doubtful. The TCR comes from a man between 65 and 85 years old in good health. Sequenced input: blood. CDR3 nucleotide sequence: TGTGCCAGCAGCCACCCTAGCGGGAGTGGGGAGACCCAGTACTTC. It specifies CASSHPSGSGETQYF.